One sample yielded the 13 T cell receptor beta chains listed below, sequenced in a study of T cell responses to AZD1222 COVID-19 vaccine. Repertoires were generated with immunoSEQ multiplex PCR, while TCRdb's copy carries only in-frame clones and drops some. Of 89,000 or so clones listed, around 93% are singletons. Here the sequenced sample was peripheral blood, taken 28 days after the second AZD1222 dose. These receptors were obtained from an adult who received the AZD1222 COVID-19 vaccine.

The chain uses TRBV30 and TRBJ2-5; D might be TRBD1 or TRBD2, each matching 5 bases. CDR3 size: 16 residues. Germline-derived CDR1 and CDR2 are GTSNPN and SVGIG (reference sequence). The V end was cut by 4 bases, the J end by 5 bases, with 23 bases between. The CDR3 here is CAWNLQEAGHWETQYF. The CDR3 bases are TGTGCCTGGAATTTACAGGAGGCAGGCCACTGGGAGACCCAGTACTTC.

The CDR3 nucleotides are TGTGCCAGCAGCTTGGTAGGCGCGGGGAACACTGAAGCTTTCTTT. It yields the protein CASSLVGAGNTEAFF. The gene calls are TRBV5-4 and TRBJ1-1, with D uncertain. Germline V gene sequence: CDR1 SGHNT, CDR2 YYREEE (reference sequence). The CDR3 totals 15 residues. The ends were cut back, 0 bases at V and 1 base at J, with 10 bases in the middle.

This chain uses TRBV29-1 with TRBJ2-7; 10 bases fit TRBD1. CDR3 size: 14 residues. Per germline, CDR1 SQVTM and CDR2 ANQGSEA. V was clipped by 1 base and J by 2 bases; unmatched bases: 2. CDR3 region: CSVEVGTGAYEQYF. In DNA, the CDR3 is TGCAGCGTTGAAGTCGGGACAGGGGCCTACGAGCAGTACTTC.

The chain joins TRBV18 to TRBJ2-4; no reliable D call. V was trimmed by 3 bases and J by 0 bases, leaving 6 bases between them. The CDR3 is 14 residues long. Germline V gene sequence: CDR1 KGHSH, CDR2 LQKENI. The CDR3 protein is CASSPDIAKNIQYF. CDR3 nucleotide sequence: TGTGCCAGCTCACCGGATATAGCCAAAAACATTCAGTACTTC.

This clone has a single count. The chain uses TRBV19 and TRBJ1-4; D not certain. V was clipped by 7 bases and J by 4 bases, with 19 bases between them. This CDR3 has 16 amino acids. Looked up from germline, CDR1 is LNHDA and CDR2 is SQIVND (reference sequence). CDR3 amino acids: CASKVGGNGVNEKLFF. The CDR3 region has the DNA TGTGCCAGTAAAGTGGGAGGGAATGGGGTTAATGAAAAACTGTTTTTT.

The rearrangement uses TRBV27 and TRBJ2-3; tentative D call: TRBD1 (5 bases). Trimming pared 6 bases from V and 2 bases from J, leaving 12 bases between. The CDR3 is 14 residues long. Per germline, CDR1 MNHEY and CDR2 SMNVEV (reference sequence). The CDR3 nucleotides are TGTGCCAGCAGCCGGACAAGTACCACAGATACGCAGTATTTT. As protein: CASSRTSTTDTQYF.

In its sample, this clone was seen once. The chain carries TRBV3-1 (or the pseudogene TRBV3-2) and TRBJ2-3; D perhaps matches TRBD2 (5 bases). Germline CDR1 and CDR2: LGHDT and YNNKEL (reference sequence). V was trimmed by 11 bases and J by 1 base, leaving 16 bases between them. This CDR3 contains 14 residues. The CDR3 here is CAFTRTRRTDTQYF. CDR3 DNA sequence: TGTGCCTTCACCCGGACTCGGCGCACAGATACGCAGTATTTT.

The chain recombines TRBV28 with TRBJ2-7; D is ambiguous. The CDR3 covers 12 residues. The germline V gene encodes CDR1 MDHEN and CDR2 SYDVKM. The V end was cut by 2 bases, the J end by 9 bases, with 11 bases between. DNA for the CDR3: TGTGCCAGCAGTTTACCTCTCTTGAGGCAGTACTTC. Protein sequence: CASSLPLLRQYF.

This chain uses TRBV7-2 with TRBJ1-4; D possibly corresponds to TRBD1 (6 bases). CDR1 is SGHTA, CDR2 FQGNSA, per germline. This CDR3 is built from 15 residues. The V and J ends lost 7 bases and 3 bases respectively, with 15 bases between them. CDR3: CASTIRGGANEKLFF. Here the CDR3 DNA reads TGTGCCAGCACTATAAGGGGGGGGGCTAATGAAAAACTGTTTTTT.

The chain recombines TRBV28 with TRBJ2-1, with D possibly called TRBD1 or TRBD2 (5 bases each). The V end was cut by 7 bases, the J end by 3 bases, with 13 bases between. Germline V gene data show CDR1 as MDHEN and CDR2 as SYDVKM. CDR3 length: 14 amino acids. Written as DNA, the CDR3 is TGTGCCAGCATCCCGGGACGGAACTACAATGAGCAGTTCTTC. Amino acid sequence: CASIPGRNYNEQFF. The complete variable domain, with remaining parts taken from reference TRBV28 and TRBJ2-1, reads DVKVTQSSRYLVKRTGEKVFLECVQDMDHENMFWYRQDPGLGLRLIYFSYDVKMKEKGDIPEGYSVSREKKERFSLILESASTNQTSMYLCASIPGRNYNEQFFGPGTRLTVL.

The CDR3 DNA follows: TGTGCCAGCAGCCAAGCCTCAACGCTATTCTACGAGCAGTACTTC. Its translation: CASSQASTLFYEQYF. The V and J genes are TRBV14 and TRBJ2-7; D gene unclear. V lost 1 base, J lost 3 bases, and 13 bases lay in between. The CDR3 is made up of 15 amino acids. Germline-derived CDR1 and CDR2 are SGHDN and FVKESK.

The chain's CDR3 is CASMTSWAEQYF. The CDR3 bases are TGTGCCAGCATGACATCCTGGGCCGAGCAGTACTTC. The V and J genes are TRBV6-5 and TRBJ2-7, with no clear D. The CDR3 is 12 amino acids. The germline CDR1 and CDR2 sequences are MNHEY and SVGAGI. V was pared by 7 bases and J by 6 bases, with 13 bases between.

This rearrangement joins TRBV2 to TRBJ1-4; a weak D match, TRBD1 (5 bases). The germline V gene has CDR1 SNHLY and CDR2 FYNNEI. This CDR3 contains 17 residues. V lost 2 bases and J lost 0, with 13 bases in between. CDR3 amino acids: CASSEQGITATNEKLFF. CDR3 nucleotide sequence: TGTGCCAGCAGTGAACAGGGAATTACCGCAACTAATGAAAAACTGTTTTTT.